Each of the 25 T cell receptor beta chains below was sequenced from the same sample in a study of T cells in Graves' hyperthyroidism and ophthalmopathy. The TCR beta CDR3 regions underwent amplification using RNA transcripts as the source. HTBI primers drove first-round RT-PCR of the TCR CDR3. From the multiplex PCR reads, TCRdb called clonotypes with MiXCR, one entry per CDR3 protein. The sample lists around 300,000 distinct CDR3 sequences; 25% were seen once. Sequencing input: blood. The receptor source for this set is a man aged 35 to 55 with Graves' hyperthyroidism that later progressed to Graves' ophthalmopathy.

In its sample, this clonotype was seen many times. V gene TRBV30 combines with J gene TRBJ1-2; a weak D match, TRBD1 (6 bases). This CDR3 has 16 residues. Germline CDR1 and CDR2: GTSNPN and SVGIG (reference sequence). V was pared by 1 base and J by 4 bases, with 19 bases between. CDR3 region: CAWSDNWTVRLYGYTF. In nucleotides, the CDR3 is TGTGCCTGGAGTGATAACTGGACAGTTCGGCTCTATGGCTACACCTTC.

The CDR3 spells CASRAGTDAYEQYF. The DNA of the CDR3 is TGTGCCAGCAGGGCCGGGACCGACGCCTACGAGCAGTACTTC. The rearrangement links TRBV6-1 to TRBJ2-7; either TRBD1 or TRBD2 may supply D (5 bases each). There are 14 residues in the CDR3. V shed 6 bases and J shed 2 bases, with 14 bases lying between them. Germline loops: CDR1 MNHNS, CDR2 SASEGT.

This clonotype showed up many times. The CDR3 sequence is CASSSTGLQPQHF. DNA for the CDR3: TGTGCCAGCAGTTCGACAGGGCTCCAGCCCCAGCATTTT. The V and J genes are TRBV6-2 or TRBV6-3 and TRBJ1-5; 7 bases match TRBD1. The germline V gene encodes CDR1 MNHEY and CDR2 SVGEGT. This CDR3 is 13 amino acids long. V lost 4 bases to trimming and J lost 7 bases; unmatched junction nucleotides: 4.

The rearrangement uses TRBV7-2 and TRBJ2-5; the match to TRBD1 covers 8 bases. Germline loops: CDR1 SGHTA, CDR2 FQGNSA. The CDR3 is 14 amino acids. V lost 4 bases, J lost 5 bases, and 6 bases stayed unmatched. DNA for the CDR3: TGTGCCAGCAGCTATACAGGGGGGCGGGAGACCCAGTACTTC. Protein product: CASSYTGGRETQYF.

This clonotype was counted ten times or more. V gene TRBV6-5 combines with J gene TRBJ2-7; D is unclear. V lost 3 bases to trimming and J lost 0 bases, with 12 bases between them. The CDR3 has 15 residues. The germline CDR1 and CDR2 sequences are MNHEY and SVGAGI. CDR3: CASSYTGRSSYEQYF. In DNA form, the CDR3 reads TGTGCCAGCAGTTATACGGGCCGCTCCTCCTACGAGCAGTACTTC.

This clonotype was detected many times. The chain is built from TRBV20-1 and TRBJ2-7, with 7 nucleotides matching TRBD1. Trimming cost V 5 bases and J 6 bases; bases outside gene matches: 13. The CDR3 covers 14 residues. Germline V gene sequence: CDR1 DFQATT, CDR2 SNEGSKA (reference sequence). This chain's CDR3 is CSASRTRQGAEQYF. DNA of the CDR3: TGCAGTGCTTCTCGAACCCGACAGGGCGCCGAGCAGTACTTC.

In DNA form, the CDR3 reads TGTGCCAGCACGGCAGGGACTCCCCGCGAGACCCAGTACTTC. Translation gives CASTAGTPRETQYF. The chain has TRBV6-1 and TRBJ2-5; possibly TRBD2 for D (6 bases). Germline V gives CDR1 MNHNS, CDR2 SASEGT. The V end lost 7 bases, the J end lost 5 bases, and 17 bases lay between the germline ends. The CDR3 covers 14 residues.

J is TRBJ1-6 and V is TRBV6-5; D possibly corresponds to TRBD1 (6 bases). Germline assignment: CDR1 MNHEY and CDR2 SVGAGI. Trimming removed 2 bases from V and 7 bases from J, with 18 bases in between. The CDR3 contains 17 residues. The CDR3 sequence: CASSYTHRAGTNSPLHF. The CDR3 bases are TGTGCCAGCAGTTACACCCACAGGGCAGGGACGAATTCACCCCTCCACTTT.

The chain uses TRBV19 and TRBJ2-2; D is ambiguous. In germline, CDR1 is LNHDA, CDR2 SQIVND (reference sequence). The CDR3 is 15 amino acids. Trimming removed 7 bases from V and 1 base from J, with 13 bases in between. DNA of the CDR3: TGTGCCAGTACCGTGTTGAGACAGAACACCGGGGAGCTGTTTTTT. Translating gives CASTVLRQNTGELFF.

CDR3 sequence reads: CASLDRGFGTEAFF. The CDR3 coding sequence is TGTGCCAGTCTGGACAGGGGGTTCGGGACTGAAGCTTTCTTT. The chain combines TRBV28 with TRBJ1-1; TRBD1 matches 10 bases. CDR1 is MDHEN, CDR2 SYDVKM, per germline. V gave up 9 bases and J gave up 5 bases; unmatched junction bases: 9. The CDR3 sequence is 14 residues long.

Ten or more counts support this clonotype. The V and J genes are TRBV30 and TRBJ1-5; D call uncertain. Germline-derived CDR1 and CDR2 are GTSNPN and SVGIG (reference sequence). The CDR3 is made up of 12 amino acids. The ends were cut back, 8 bases at V and 7 bases at J, with 15 bases in the middle. CDR3 DNA: TGTGCCAACGGAGGCCCGGCCCAGCCCCAGCATTTT. Residues: CANGGPAQPQHF.

This clonotype was observed many times. This chain links TRBV19 with TRBJ2-7; D remains unclear. V was shortened by 6 bases and J by 3 bases, with 12 bases between the two germline ends. The CDR3 has 13 residues. CDR1 is LNHDA and CDR2 is SQIVND in the germline V gene (reference sequence). CDR3 residues: CASRRSAVYEQYF. In DNA form, the CDR3 reads TGTGCCAGTAGAAGGTCAGCCGTCTACGAGCAGTACTTC.

J is TRBJ2-2 and V is TRBV12-3 or TRBV12-4; D is uncertain. CDR3 size: 14 residues. Trimming shortened V by 3 bases and J by 4 bases, and 9 bases separated the two germline ends. The CDR3, as DNA: TGTGCCAGCAGTTTCTCCCGGGCCACCGGGGAGCTGTTTTTT. This encodes CASSFSRATGELFF.

This sequence joins TRBV18 and TRBJ2-5; no clear D. The CDR3 has 14 amino acids. V lost 4 bases and J lost 3, with 12 bases in between. From germline, CDR1 is KGHSH and CDR2 LQKENI. CDR3 sequence: CASSQSGQEETQYF. The CDR3 DNA is TGTGCCAGCTCACAAAGTGGCCAAGAAGAGACCCAGTACTTC.

V is TRBV18 and J is TRBJ1-5, with D uncertain. The germline CDR1 and CDR2 sequences are KGHSH and LQKENI. The V end was cut by 2 bases, the J end by 4 bases, with 6 bases between. The CDR3 has 13 residues. CDR3 nucleotide sequence: TGTGCCAGCTCACCAGCCGAGAATCAGCCCCAGCATTTT. The encoded protein is CASSPAENQPQHF.

The V gene is TRBV19, the J gene TRBJ1-1, with D possibly being TRBD1 (5 bases). CDR3 length equals 14 residues. Between the trimmed V and J ends, which lost 7 bases and 1 base, there was a span of 13 bases. Germline values: CDR1 LNHDA, CDR2 SQIVND (reference sequence). The CDR3: CASNKKGPNTEAFF. For the CDR3, the DNA is TGTGCCAGTAACAAAAAGGGGCCGAACACTGAAGCTTTCTTT.

The rearrangement uses TRBV12-3 or TRBV12-4 and TRBJ1-3; D unresolved. V lost 2 bases, J lost 5 bases, and 7 bases lay in between. CDR3 length: 13 amino acids. The CDR3 DNA reads TGTGCCAGCAGTTTATCAGAACGAAACACCATATATTTT. Protein product: CASSLSERNTIYF.

The chain has TRBV6-1 and TRBJ1-3, with 11 bases that match TRBD1. Trimming at V came to 8 bases and at J to 2 bases, leaving 5 bases not matched to a gene. Germline V lookup: CDR1 MNHNS, CDR2 SASEGT. The CDR3 runs 15 residues. CDR3 residues: CASLPGQGAGNTIYF. As DNA, the CDR3 is TGTGCCAGCCTTCCGGGACAGGGGGCTGGAAACACCATATATTTT.

This clonotype has at least ten counts. V gene TRBV18 combines with J gene TRBJ2-5, with a weak D call TRBD2 (5 bases). V lost 4 bases, J lost 4 bases, and 13 bases lay in between. Germline V gene data show CDR1 as KGHSH and CDR2 as LQKENI. This CDR3 is 14 amino acids long. The chain's CDR3 is CASSQRGMRETQYF. In nucleotides, the CDR3 is TGTGCCAGCTCACAACGGGGTATGAGAGAGACCCAGTACTTC.

This clonotype was seen at least ten times. CDR3 in amino acids: CASSLVSASGRETQYF. For the CDR3, the DNA is TGTGCCAGCAGCTTAGTTTCGGCTAGCGGGAGAGAGACCCAGTACTTC. J is TRBJ2-5 and V is TRBV7-2; the match to TRBD2 covers 10 bases. Germline V gene data show CDR1 as SGHTA and CDR2 as FQGNSA. This CDR3 has 16 amino acids. The trim removed 1 base at V and 4 bases at J, leaving 6 bases unmatched.

The sample holds many counts of this clonotype. This chain uses TRBV12-3 or TRBV12-4 with TRBJ2-7; D unresolved. V lost 2 bases and J lost 6, with 5 bases in between. The CDR3 covers 11 residues. The CDR3 region has the DNA TGTGCCAGCAGTTTAACCTCCGAGCAGTACTTC. Translation gives CASSLTSEQYF.

This clonotype was counted many times. The chain combines TRBV6-5 with TRBJ1-5; 7 bases are a match to TRBD1. Losses at the gene ends were 0 bases for V and 7 bases for J; bases not matched to a gene: 6. CDR3 size: 15 residues. Germline CDR1 is MNHEY and CDR2 is SVGAGI. The CDR3 DNA follows: TGTGCCAGCAGTTACTCGAGACAGGGCGGACAGCCCCAGCATTTT. The encoded protein is CASSYSRQGGQPQHF.

This clonotype was counted at least ten times. V is TRBV11-1 and J is TRBJ1-5; weak D call: TRBD1 (5 bases). Trimming removed 1 base at V and 3 bases at J, with 13 bases between. CDR1 SGHAT and CDR2 FQDESV come from the germline V gene (reference sequence). The CDR3 spans 16 residues. The CDR3 sequence: CASSLVGRGPNQPQHF. The CDR3, as DNA: TGTGCCAGCAGCTTAGTGGGGCGCGGGCCCAATCAGCCCCAGCATTTT.

The chain carries TRBV6-1 and TRBJ2-5, with 9 bases that match TRBD2. Per germline, CDR1 MNHNS and CDR2 SASEGT. Trimming cost V 6 bases and J 2 bases; bases outside gene matches: 7. CDR3 length: 15 residues. The CDR3 sequence is CASRVTSGSQETQYF. The CDR3 DNA sequence: TGTGCCAGCAGGGTGACTAGCGGATCACAAGAGACCCAGTACTTC.

This clonotype came up many times. The CDR3 spells CASSIGPTVNYGYTF. The CDR3, as DNA: TGTGCCAGTAGTATAGGCCCCACAGTTAACTATGGCTACACCTTC. The V gene is TRBV19, the J gene TRBJ1-2; no clear D. The CDR3 is 15 residues long. CDR1 and CDR2 (germline): LNHDA, SQIVND (reference sequence). The V and J ends lost 1 base and 1 base respectively, with 10 bases between them.